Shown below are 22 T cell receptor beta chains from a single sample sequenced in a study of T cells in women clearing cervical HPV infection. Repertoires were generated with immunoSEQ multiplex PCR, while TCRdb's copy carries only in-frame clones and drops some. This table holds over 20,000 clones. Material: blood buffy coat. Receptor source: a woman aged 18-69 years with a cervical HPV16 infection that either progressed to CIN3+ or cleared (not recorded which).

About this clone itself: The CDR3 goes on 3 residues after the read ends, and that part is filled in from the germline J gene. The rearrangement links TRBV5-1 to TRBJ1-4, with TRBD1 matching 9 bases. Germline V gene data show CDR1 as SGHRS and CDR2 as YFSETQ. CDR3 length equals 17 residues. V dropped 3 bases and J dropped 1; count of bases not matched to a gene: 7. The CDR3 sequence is CASSSGQGILTNEKLFF. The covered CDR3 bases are TGCGCCAGCAGCTCGGGACAGGGAATCTTAACTAATGAAAAA.

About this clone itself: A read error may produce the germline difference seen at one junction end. CDR3 sequence reads: CSSSRDWAYEQYF. Partial CDR3 DNA: TGTTCCAGCAGCCGGGACTGGGCCTACGAG. The V and J genes are TRBV7-9 and TRBJ2-7; D perhaps matches TRBD2 (6 bases). The read ends 3 residues early relative to the CDR3; the germline J gene fills the gap. The CDR3 has 13 residues. Looked up from germline, CDR1 is SEHNR and CDR2 is FQNEAQ (reference sequence).

The covered CDR3 bases are TGTGCCAGCAGCTTAAGGGGACAGGTGAATCAGCCC. This translates into CASSLRGQVNQP. The CDR3 as a whole reads CASSLRGQVNQPQHF. The gene calls are TRBV7-3 and TRBJ1-5; 8 bases are shared with TRBD1. The sequenced fragment ends 3 residues before the CDR3 boundary, so the rest is inferred from the germline J gene. V trimming: 1 base; J trimming: 4 bases; junction bases outside the gene matches: 3. The V gene's germline CDR1 is SGHTA and CDR2 FQGTGA. The CDR3 covers 15 residues. The entire variable domain, with the rest obtained from reference TRBV7-3 and TRBJ1-5, is as follows: GAGVSQTPSNKVTEKGKYVELRCDPISGHTALYWYRQSLGQGPEFLIYFQGTGAADDSGLPNDRFFAVRPEGSVSTLKIQRTERGDSAVYLCASSLRGQVNQPQHFGDGTRLSIL.

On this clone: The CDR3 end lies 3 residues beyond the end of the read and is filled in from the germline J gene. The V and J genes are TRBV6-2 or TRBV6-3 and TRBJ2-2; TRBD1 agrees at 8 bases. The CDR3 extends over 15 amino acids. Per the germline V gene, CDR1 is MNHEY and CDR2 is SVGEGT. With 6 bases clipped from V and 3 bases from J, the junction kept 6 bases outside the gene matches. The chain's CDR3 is CASSQTGGYTGELFF. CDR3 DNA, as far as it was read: TGTGCCAGCAGCCAAACAGGGGGGTACACCGGGGAG.

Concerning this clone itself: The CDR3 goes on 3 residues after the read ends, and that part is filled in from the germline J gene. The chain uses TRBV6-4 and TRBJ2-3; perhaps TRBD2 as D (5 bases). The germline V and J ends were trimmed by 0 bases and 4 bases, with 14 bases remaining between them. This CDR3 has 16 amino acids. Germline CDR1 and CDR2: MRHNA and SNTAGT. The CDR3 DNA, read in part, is TGTGCCAGCAGTGACTCGGCCAGAGGGTCCTCAGATACG. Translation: CASSDSARGSSDT. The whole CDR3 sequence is CASSDSARGSSDTQYF.

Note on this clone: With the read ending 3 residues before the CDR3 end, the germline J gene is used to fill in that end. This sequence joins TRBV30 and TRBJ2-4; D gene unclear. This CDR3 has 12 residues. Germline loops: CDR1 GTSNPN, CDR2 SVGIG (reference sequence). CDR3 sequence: CAWSVRNYGQYF. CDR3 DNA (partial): TGTGCCTGGAGTGTACGAAACTATGGT.

CDR3 DNA, as far as it was read: TGTGCCAGCAGTCCGACCTCAGGTTACGACAATGAG. Residues: CASSPTSGYDNE. The entire CDR3 sequence reads CASSPTSGYDNEQFF. This chain joins TRBV11-2 and TRBJ2-1; D is unresolved. Coverage ceases 3 residues before the CDR3 finishes, and the germline J gene fills in the end. Germline V gives CDR1 SGHAT, CDR2 FQNNGV. This CDR3 contains 15 residues. Trimming left V 6 bases short and J 5 bases short, with 17 bases between.

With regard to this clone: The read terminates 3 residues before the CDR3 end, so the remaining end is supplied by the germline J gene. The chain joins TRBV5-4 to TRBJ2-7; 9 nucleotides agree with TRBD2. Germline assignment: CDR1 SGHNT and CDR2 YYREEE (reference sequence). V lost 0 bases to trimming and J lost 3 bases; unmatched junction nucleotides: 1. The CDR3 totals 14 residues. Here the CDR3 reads CASSLGLADYEQYF. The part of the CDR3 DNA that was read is TGTGCCAGCAGCTTGGGACTAGCGGACTACGAG.

CDR3 DNA, as far as it was read: TGCAGTGCTAGCGGGGGGGCCCACAATGAG. Translated, it gives CSASGGAHNE. The CDR3 in its entirety is CSASGGAHNEQFF. V is TRBV20-1 and J is TRBJ2-1; 8 positions agree with TRBD2. The read stops 3 residues short of the end of the CDR3; the missing end is completed from the germline J gene. This CDR3 comprises 13 residues. Germline loops: CDR1 DFQATT, CDR2 SNEGSKA (reference sequence). Trimming took 3 bases from V and 5 from J; bases not matched to a gene: 3.

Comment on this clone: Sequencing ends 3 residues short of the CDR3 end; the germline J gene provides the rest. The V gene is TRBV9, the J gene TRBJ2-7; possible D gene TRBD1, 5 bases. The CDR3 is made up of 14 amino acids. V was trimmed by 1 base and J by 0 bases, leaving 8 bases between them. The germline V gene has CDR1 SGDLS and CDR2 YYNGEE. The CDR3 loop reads CASSVLDNSYEQYF. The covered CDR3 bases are TGTGCCAGCAGCGTATTGGACAACTCCTACGAG.

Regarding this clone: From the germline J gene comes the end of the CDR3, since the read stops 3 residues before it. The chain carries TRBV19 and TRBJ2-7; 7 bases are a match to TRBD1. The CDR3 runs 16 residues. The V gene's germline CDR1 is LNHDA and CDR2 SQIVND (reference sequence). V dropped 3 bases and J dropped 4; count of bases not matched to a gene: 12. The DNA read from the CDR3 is TGTGCCAGTAGTATTCGGTTGGGACAGCGAGGGTACGAG. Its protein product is CASSIRLGQRGYE. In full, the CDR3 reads CASSIRLGQRGYEQYF.

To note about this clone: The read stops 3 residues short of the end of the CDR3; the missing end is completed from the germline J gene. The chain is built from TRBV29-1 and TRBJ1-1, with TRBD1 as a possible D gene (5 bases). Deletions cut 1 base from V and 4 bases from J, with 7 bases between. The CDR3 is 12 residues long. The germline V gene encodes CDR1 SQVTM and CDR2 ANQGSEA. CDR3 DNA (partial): TGCAGCGTTGAAGGACAGAGCACTGAA. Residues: CSVEGQSTE. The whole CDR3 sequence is CSVEGQSTEAFF.

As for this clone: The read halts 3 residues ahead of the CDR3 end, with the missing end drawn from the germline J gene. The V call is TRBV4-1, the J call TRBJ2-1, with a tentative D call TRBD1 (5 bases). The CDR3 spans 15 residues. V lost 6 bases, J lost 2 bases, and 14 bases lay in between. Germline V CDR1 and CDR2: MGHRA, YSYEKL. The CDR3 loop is CASSPVGQAYNEQFF. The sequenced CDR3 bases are TGCGCCAGCAGTCCCGTTGGACAAGCCTACAATGAG.

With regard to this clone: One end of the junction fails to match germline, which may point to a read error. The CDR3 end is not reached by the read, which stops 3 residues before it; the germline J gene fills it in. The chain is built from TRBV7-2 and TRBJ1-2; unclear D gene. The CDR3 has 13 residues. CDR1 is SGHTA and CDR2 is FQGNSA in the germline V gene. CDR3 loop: CASSLGTSYDYTF. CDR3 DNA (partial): TGTGCCAGCAGCTTAGGGACTAGCTATGAC.

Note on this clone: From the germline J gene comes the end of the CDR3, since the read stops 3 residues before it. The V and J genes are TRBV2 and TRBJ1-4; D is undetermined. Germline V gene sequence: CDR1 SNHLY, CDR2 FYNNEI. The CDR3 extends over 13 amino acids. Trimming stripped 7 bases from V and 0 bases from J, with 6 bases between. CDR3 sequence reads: CASNRATNEKLFF. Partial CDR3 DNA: TGTGCCAGCAACCGGGCAACTAATGAAAAA.

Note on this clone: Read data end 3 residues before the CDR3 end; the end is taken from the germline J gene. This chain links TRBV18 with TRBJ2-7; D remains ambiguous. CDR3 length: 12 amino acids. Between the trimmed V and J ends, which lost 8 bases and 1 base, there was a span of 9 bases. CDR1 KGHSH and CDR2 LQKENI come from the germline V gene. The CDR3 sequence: CASAPTSYEQYF. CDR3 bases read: TGTGCCAGCGCGCCGACTTCCTACGAG.

The CDR3 sequence is CASSLQHGNTIYF. CDR3 DNA, as far as it was read: TGTGCCAGCAGCCTGCAACATGGAAACACC. V usage is TRBV16 and J usage is TRBJ1-3, with D unresolved. The sequenced fragment ends 3 residues before the CDR3 boundary, so the rest is inferred from the germline J gene. V was trimmed by 4 bases and J by 3 bases, leaving 7 bases between them. This CDR3 region has 13 residues. CDR1 is KGHSY, CDR2 FQNENV, per germline.

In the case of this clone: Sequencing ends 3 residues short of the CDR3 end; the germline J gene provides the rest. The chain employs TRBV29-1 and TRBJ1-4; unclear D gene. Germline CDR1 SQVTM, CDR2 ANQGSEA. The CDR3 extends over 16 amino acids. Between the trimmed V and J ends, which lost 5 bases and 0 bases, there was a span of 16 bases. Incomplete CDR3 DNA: TGCAGCGTTTCCCGATCCGTCGGGGCAACTAATGAAAAA. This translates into CSVSRSVGATNEK. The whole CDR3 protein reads CSVSRSVGATNEKLFF.

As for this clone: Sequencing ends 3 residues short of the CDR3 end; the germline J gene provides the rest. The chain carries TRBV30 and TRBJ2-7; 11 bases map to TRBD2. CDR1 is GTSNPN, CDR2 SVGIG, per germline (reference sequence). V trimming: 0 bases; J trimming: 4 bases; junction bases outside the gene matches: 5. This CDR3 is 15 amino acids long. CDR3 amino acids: CAWSVGSGGAYEQYF. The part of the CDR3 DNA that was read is TGTGCCTGGAGTGTTGGTAGCGGGGGGGCGTACGAG.

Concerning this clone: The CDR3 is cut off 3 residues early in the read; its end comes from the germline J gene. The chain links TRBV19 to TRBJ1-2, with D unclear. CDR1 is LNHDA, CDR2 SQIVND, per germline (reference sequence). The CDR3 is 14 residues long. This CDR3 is CASNKGLDTDTYTF. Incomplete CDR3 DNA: TGTGCCAGTAACAAAGGACTAGACACAGATACC.

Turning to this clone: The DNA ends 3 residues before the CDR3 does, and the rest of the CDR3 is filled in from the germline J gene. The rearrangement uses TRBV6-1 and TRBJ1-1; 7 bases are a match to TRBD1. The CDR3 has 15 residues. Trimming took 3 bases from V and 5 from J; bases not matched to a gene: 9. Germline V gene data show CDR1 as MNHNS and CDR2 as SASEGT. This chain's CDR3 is CASSDLKTGRTEAFF. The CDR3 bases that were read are TGTGCCAGCAGTGACCTAAAGACAGGGAGGACTGAA.

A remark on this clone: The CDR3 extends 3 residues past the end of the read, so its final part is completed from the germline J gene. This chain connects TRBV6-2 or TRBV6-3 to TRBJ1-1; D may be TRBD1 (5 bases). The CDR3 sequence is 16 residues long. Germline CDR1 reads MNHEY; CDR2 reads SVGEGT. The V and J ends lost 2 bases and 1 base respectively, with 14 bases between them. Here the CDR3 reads CASSYLFTGPNTEAFF. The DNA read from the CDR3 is TGTGCCAGCAGTTACCTCTTCACAGGACCGAACACTGAA.